Following are 32 T cell receptor beta chains from one sample sequenced in a study of T cells after yellow fever vaccination. TCRdb called the 5' RACE reads again in MiXCR, with one record for every CDR3 protein. The sample has around 590,000 distinct CDR3 sequences, about 12% seen once. The specimen was PBMCs, collected on the day of the yellow fever booster vaccination. Receptors were obtained from a man aged 30-40 years who received the YFV17D yellow fever vaccine.

This clonotype has more than one count but fewer than ten. The rearrangement uses TRBV6-1 and TRBJ2-3; D may be TRBD2 (5 bases). CDR3 length: 15 residues. Trimming removed 8 bases at V and 1 base at J, with 16 bases between. Looked up from germline, CDR1 is MNHNS and CDR2 is SASEGT. This chain's CDR3 is CASRLKFSGTDTQYF. Written as DNA, the CDR3 is TGTGCCAGCCGGCTTAAATTTAGCGGCACAGATACGCAGTATTTT.

Remarks on this clonotype: Sequence at one end of the junction differs from germline and may be a read error. This chain uses TRBV20-1 with TRBJ2-5, with D perhaps being TRBD1 or TRBD2 (6 bases each). CDR3 length equals 15 residues. The germline CDR1 and CDR2 sequences are DFQATT and SNEGSKA (reference sequence). As DNA, the CDR3 is TGCGGTGCTAGAGATCGGGTTAGGGGGAGGAAGACCCAGTACTTC. It codes for CGARDRVRGRKTQYF.

This clonotype was detected only a few times. The chain has TRBV6-2 or TRBV6-3 and TRBJ2-1, with no clear D. The V gene's germline CDR1 is MNHEY and CDR2 SVGEGT. The germline V and J ends were trimmed by 11 bases and 2 bases, with 4 bases remaining between them. The CDR3 has 10 amino acids. CDR3 sequence (DNA): TGTGCCCCGGCCTACAATGAGCAGTTCTTC. As protein: CAPAYNEQFF.

The gene calls are TRBV14 and TRBJ2-5, with unresolved D. Germline CDR1 and CDR2: SGHDN and FVKESK. V was shortened by 0 bases and J by 5 bases, with 10 bases between the two germline ends. The CDR3 has 14 residues. DNA for the CDR3: TGTGCCAGCAGCCAAGATTTGGTAGGGGAGACCCAGTACTTC. Residues: CASSQDLVGETQYF.

The genes are TRBV4-3 and TRBJ1-2; no firm D call. CDR3 length: 19 residues. Germline V gene sequence: CDR1 LGHNA, CDR2 YSLEER. V lost 0 bases and J 3 bases, leaving 23 bases between the germline ends. CDR3 nucleotide sequence: TGCGCCAGCAGCCAAGATCCCGCCGGGAGATCCAGAAATCACTATGGCTACACCTTC. It codes for CASSQDPAGRSRNHYGYTF.

V gene TRBV5-1 combines with J gene TRBJ2-5, with TRBD1 matching over 7 bases. The germline CDR1 and CDR2 sequences are SGHRS and YFSETQ. V lost 0 bases to trimming and J lost 4 bases; unmatched junction nucleotides: 3. CDR3 length equals 14 residues. Here the CDR3 DNA reads TGCGCCAGCAGCTTGGGACAGGGTGCAGAGACCCAGTACTTC. As protein: CASSLGQGAETQYF.

The chain couples TRBV9 to TRBJ2-2, with 9 bases matching TRBD2. The ends lost 4 bases at V and 7 bases at J; junction bases unmatched: 8. This CDR3 region has 15 residues. Germline V gives CDR1 SGDLS, CDR2 YYNGEE. As DNA, the CDR3 is TGTGCCAGCAGCCCCGGGGTAGCGGGAGTCGGGGAGCTGTTTTTT. Protein product: CASSPGVAGVGELFF.

Only a few counts were recorded for this clonotype. The V and J genes are TRBV7-8 and TRBJ2-1, with 8 bases matching TRBD1. Losses at the gene ends were 6 bases for V and 6 bases for J; bases not matched to a gene: 13. This CDR3 has 16 amino acids. Germline CDR1 SGHVS, CDR2 FQNEAQ. CDR3 sequence reads: CASRPTGGTSPNEQFF. CDR3 in DNA: TGTGCCAGCAGGCCCACAGGGGGGACAAGCCCCAATGAGCAGTTCTTC.

The table lists this clonotype with many counts. This chain joins TRBV7-9 and TRBJ2-6; tentatively, D is TRBD1 (6 bases). The CDR3 is 17 residues long. Between the trimmed V and J ends, which lost 3 bases and 0 bases, there was a span of 12 bases. CDR1 SEHNR and CDR2 FQNEAQ come from the germline V gene (reference sequence). The CDR3 protein is CASSLRGQDSGANVLTF. For the CDR3, the DNA is TGTGCCAGCAGCTTGAGGGGACAAGACTCTGGGGCCAACGTCCTGACTTTC.

The chain has TRBV20-1 and TRBJ2-7, with 9 bases identical to TRBD2. The trim removed 0 bases at V and 2 bases at J, leaving 8 bases unmatched. Germline assignment: CDR1 DFQATT and CDR2 SNEGSKA (reference sequence). The CDR3 has 16 amino acids. The CDR3 nucleotides are TGCAGTGCTAGAGATCCTAGCGGGACGTTCCCCTACGAGCAGTACTTC. This encodes CSARDPSGTFPYEQYF.

The chain couples TRBV7-2 to TRBJ2-5; D might be TRBD2 (6 bases). Trimming took off 4 bases at V and 7 bases at J, with 10 bases between the two ends. Looked up from germline, CDR1 is SGHTA and CDR2 is FQGNSA. The CDR3 sequence is 12 residues long. The CDR3 DNA sequence: TGTGCCAGCAGCTGGGGGGAAACGACCCAGTACTTC. Amino acid sequence: CASSWGETTQYF.

V and J are TRBV12-3 or TRBV12-4 and TRBJ2-1; 10 bases match TRBD2. The CDR3 consists of 16 residues. V lost 3 bases and J lost 4; bases outside the gene matches: 6. The CDR3 nucleotides are TGTGCCAGCAGTTTTGGGAGCGGGAGGGGATACAATGAGCAGTTCTTC. It encodes CASSFGSGRGYNEQFF.

There are a few counts of this clonotype. The genes are TRBV7-2 and TRBJ2-7, with TRBD2 identical over 11 bases. With 4 bases clipped from V and 4 bases from J, the junction kept 6 bases outside the gene matches. The CDR3 sequence is 15 residues long. In germline, CDR1 is SGHTA, CDR2 FQGNSA. This CDR3 is CASSYIAGGPYEQYF. CDR3 nucleotide sequence: TGTGCCAGCAGCTATATAGCGGGAGGGCCGTACGAGCAGTACTTC.

The genes are TRBV20-1 and TRBJ2-3; perhaps TRBD1 as D (5 bases). The length of the CDR3 is 14 residues. The V gene lost 0 bases and the J gene lost 2 bases, with 9 bases spanning the gap. Germline assignment: CDR1 DFQATT and CDR2 SNEGSKA (reference sequence). This chain's CDR3 is CSARETAFTDTQYF. The DNA of the CDR3 is TGCAGTGCTAGAGAGACAGCCTTCACAGATACGCAGTATTTT.

There are a few counts of this clonotype. The chain employs TRBV6-5 and TRBJ2-1; D is unclear. Trimming cost V 0 bases and J 5 bases, with 11 bases left between them. Germline CDR1 and CDR2: MNHEY and SVGAGI. The CDR3 is made up of 15 amino acids. CDR3 DNA: TGTGCCAGCAGTTACTCTGGCGGCAAAAACAATGAGCAGTTCTTC. It encodes CASSYSGGKNNEQFF.

This clonotype has only a few counts. The chain couples TRBV25-1 to TRBJ2-7; 9 bases match TRBD1. V gave up 3 bases and J gave up 2 bases; unmatched junction bases: 5. The CDR3 runs to 15 residues. Germline CDR1 is MGHDK and CDR2 is SYGVNS. CDR3 region: CASSDSGQGTYEQYF. The CDR3 DNA follows: TGTGCCAGCAGTGACTCCGGACAGGGGACCTACGAGCAGTACTTC.

This clonotype was recorded many times. The rearrangement joins TRBV7-9 to TRBJ2-7; 9 positions match TRBD2. V shed 8 bases, J shed 7 bases, and the junction held 18 bases outside the gene matches. The CDR3 is 16 amino acids. The germline V gene has CDR1 SEHNR and CDR2 FQNEAQ (reference sequence). CDR3: CASSLKVASGMREQYF. CDR3 nucleotides: TGTGCCAGCTCCCTGAAGGTCGCTAGCGGGATGCGGGAGCAGTACTTC.

Only a few counts were recorded for this clonotype. DNA for the CDR3: TGTGCCATCAGTGAGTCGCATGAGCAGTTCTTC. Translating it yields CAISESHEQFF. This chain links TRBV10-3 with TRBJ2-1; D remains unclear. CDR3 size: 11 residues. Trimming took off 0 bases at V and 8 bases at J, with 2 bases between the two ends. Germline loops: CDR1 ENHRY, CDR2 SYGVKD.

This sequence joins TRBV7-2 and TRBJ2-3; D gene unclear. V was clipped by 1 base and J by 4 bases, with 6 bases between them. The V gene's germline CDR1 is SGHTA and CDR2 FQGNSA. The CDR3 length is 13 residues. CDR3 loop: CASSLEVSDTQYF. In DNA form, the CDR3 reads TGTGCCAGCAGCTTAGAGGTCTCAGATACGCAGTATTTT. Looking up the rest from reference TRBV7-2 and TRBJ2-3 gives the full variable domain: GAGVSQSPSNKVTEKGKDVELRCDPISGHTALYWYRQSLGQGLEFLIYFQGNSAPDKSGLPSDRFSAERTGGSVSTLTIQRTQQEDSAVYLCASSLEVSDTQYFGPGTRLTVL.

This clonotype was seen a few times. The V call is TRBV12-3 or TRBV12-4, the J call TRBJ2-5; possible D gene TRBD2, 6 bases. The V end lost 4 bases, the J end lost 0 bases, and 12 bases lay between the germline ends. This CDR3 is built from 15 residues. In DNA form, the CDR3 reads TGTGCCAGCAGTTCCCCCCGGGACTACCAAGAGACCCAGTACTTC. Translation gives CASSSPRDYQETQYF.

Only a few counts were recorded for this clonotype. This chain joins TRBV12-3 or TRBV12-4 and TRBJ1-5; a possible D gene is TRBD1 (6 bases). V lost 6 bases, J lost 4 bases, and 22 bases lay in between. The CDR3 totals 17 residues. CDR3 amino acids: CASRSEGRGGWNQPQHF. Here the CDR3 DNA reads TGTGCCAGCAGGTCCGAAGGCAGGGGAGGTTGGAATCAGCCCCAGCATTTT.

This clonotype turned up a few times. The rearrangement links TRBV3-1 to TRBJ2-1, with 8 bases identical to TRBD2. Unmatched junction bases numbered 11, after V lost 4 bases and J lost 3 bases. Germline lookup yields CDR1 LGHDT and CDR2 YNNKEL (reference sequence). The CDR3 totals 17 residues. CDR3 amino acids: CASSLDLPGLVYNEQFF. CDR3 in DNA: TGTGCCAGCAGCCTAGACTTACCGGGACTAGTCTACAATGAGCAGTTCTTC.

This clonotype has only a few counts. The chain has TRBV7-2 and TRBJ2-5, with D perhaps TRBD2 (5 bases). This CDR3 is 16 amino acids long. Trimming pared 3 bases from V and 3 bases from J, leaving 17 bases between. CDR1 is SGHTA and CDR2 is FQGNSA in the germline V gene. CDR3 amino acids: CASSFDGRRGKETQYF. The CDR3 region has the DNA TGTGCCAGCAGCTTCGACGGGCGCCGGGGAAAAGAGACCCAGTACTTC.

The CDR3 is CASSHSLRRPLDEQYF. CDR3 coding DNA: TGCGCCAGCAGTCATTCACTTAGGCGTCCGCTGGACGAGCAGTACTTC. J is TRBJ2-7 and V is TRBV23-1; no reliable D call. TRBV23-1 is identified as an open reading frame with a role that is uncertain. The ends were cut back, 3 bases at V and 5 bases at J, with 20 bases in the middle. The CDR3 contains 16 residues.

This clonotype was found a few times. J is TRBJ2-5 and V is TRBV20-1; 9 nucleotides agree with TRBD1. Germline CDR1 reads DFQATT; CDR2 reads SNEGSKA (reference sequence). The CDR3 has 18 residues. J was trimmed by 5 bases and V by 6 bases; bases with no gene match: 22. The CDR3 coding sequence is TGCAGTGCCCGGCCGGGACAGGGACTAACAACAGCCCAGGAGACCCAGTACTTC. As protein: CSARPGQGLTTAQETQYF.

This clonotype was recorded many times. The chain combines TRBV7-8 with TRBJ2-1; 10 bases are a match to TRBD1. CDR1 SGHVS and CDR2 FQNEAQ come from the germline V gene. CDR3 length: 14 residues. V shed 5 bases and J 9 bases; nucleotides not matched to a gene: 7. This CDR3 reads CASSIGTGVAEQFF. The CDR3 nucleotides read TGTGCCAGCAGCATTGGGACAGGGGTTGCTGAGCAGTTCTTC.

This clonotype has only a few counts. The J gene is TRBJ1-1, the V gene TRBV7-9; 7 bases agree with TRBD1. The germline gives CDR1 SEHNR, CDR2 FQNEAQ (reference sequence). This CDR3 comprises 12 residues. V shed 2 bases and J 7 bases; nucleotides not matched to a gene: 1. CDR3 sequence reads: CASSLTGVEAFF. CDR3 nucleotides: TGTGCCAGCAGCTTAACAGGGGTTGAAGCTTTCTTT.

The chain carries TRBV7-9 and TRBJ1-5; D uncertain. V dropped 5 bases and J dropped 7 bases, with 12 bases sitting between them. Germline CDR1 reads SEHNR; CDR2 reads FQNEAQ (reference sequence). This CDR3 has 13 residues. Written as DNA, the CDR3 is TGTGCCAGCAGCCCCGGACCCGGACAGCCCCAGCATTTT. Amino acid sequence: CASSPGPGQPQHF.

The sample holds a few counts of this clonotype. This chain links TRBV24-1 with TRBJ2-1, with D hard to call. The CDR3 extends over 11 amino acids. CDR1 and CDR2 (germline): KGHDR, SFDVKD. V lost 8 bases and J 8 bases, leaving 9 bases between the germline ends. In DNA, the CDR3 is TGTGCCACCAAAGGTAGTGATGAGCAGTTCTTC. It translates to CATKGSDEQFF.

This clonotype turned up a few times. The chain couples TRBV12-3 or TRBV12-4 to TRBJ2-3; 9 bases are a match to TRBD2. J gave up 5 bases and V 6 bases, and 6 bases lay outside the gene matches. This CDR3 contains 14 residues. CDR3 coding DNA: TGTGCCAGCAGCTCAGCGGGAGGTGTAGATACGCAGTATTTT. This encodes CASSSAGGVDTQYF.

This clonotype was seen a few times. This chain joins TRBV18 and TRBJ2-3, with TRBD2 identical over 9 bases. V trimming: 1 base; J trimming: 1 base; junction bases outside the gene matches: 3. The CDR3 is made up of 16 amino acids. CDR1 KGHSH and CDR2 LQKENI come from the germline V gene. As DNA, the CDR3 is TGTGCCAGCTCACCACAGCTAGCGGGGCGCACAGATACGCAGTATTTT. This gives the protein CASSPQLAGRTDTQYF. The full variable domain, its missing parts supplied by reference TRBV18 and TRBJ2-3, is NAGVMQNPRHLVRRRGQEARLRCSPMKGHSHVYWYRQLPEEGLKFMVYLQKENIIDESGMPKERFSAEFPKEGPSILRIQQVVRGDSAAYFCASSPQLAGRTDTQYFGPGTRLTVL.

CDR3 in DNA: TGTGCCACCAGTGACTCTAGGACAGGGGCGTCGACTGAGCAGTTCTTC. The encoded protein is CATSDSRTGASTEQFF. The J gene is TRBJ2-1, the V gene TRBV24-1; TRBD1 agrees at 9 bases. J gave up 9 bases and V 4 bases, and 12 bases lay outside the gene matches. This CDR3 contains 16 residues. Germline assignment: CDR1 KGHDR and CDR2 SFDVKD.